What follows are 25 T cell receptor beta chains derived from one specimen sequenced in a study of T cells in Graves' hyperthyroidism and ophthalmopathy. TCR beta CDR3 regions were amplified from RNA. RT-PCR in the first round (using the HTBI primer set) targeted the TCR CDR3. TCRdb processed the multiplex PCR reads anew with MiXCR; each CDR3 protein has one entry. The sample consists of 800,000 or so distinct CDR3 sequences, 38% of them appearing once. Sequencing used blood. The receptors come from a man between 18 and 35 years old with Graves' hyperthyroidism.

As concerns this clonotype: Relative to the germline gene, one junction end is altered; a read error may explain this. The rearrangement uses TRBV6-1 and TRBJ2-7; weak D call: TRBD1 (5 bases). The CDR3 has 15 residues. Germline V lookup: CDR1 MNHNS, CDR2 SASEGT. The DNA for the CDR3 is TGTGCCAGCAGTGTAGGGGCAGCGTCTTCCTGCGAGCAGTACTTC. Encoded protein: CASSVGAASSCEQYF.

The chain couples TRBV10-3 to TRBJ1-5, with TRBD1 identical over 8 bases. The germline V gene has CDR1 ENHRY and CDR2 SYGVKD. Unmatched junction bases numbered 16, after V lost 11 bases and J lost 4 bases. This CDR3 comprises 16 residues. CDR3 sequence reads: CAAKTDRDGLNQPQHF. The CDR3 nucleotides read TGTGCCGCCAAAACGGACAGGGACGGCCTTAATCAGCCCCAGCATTTT.

This clonotype was seen only a few times. The rearrangement uses TRBV11-1 and TRBJ2-7; no clear D gene. Germline-derived CDR1 and CDR2 are SGHAT and FQDESV (reference sequence). Trimming stripped 4 bases from V and 0 bases from J, with 10 bases between. The CDR3 totals 14 residues. The CDR3 nucleotides are TGTGCCAGCAGCTCCGGTGCCCGCTCCTACGAGCAGTACTTC. Residues: CASSSGARSYEQYF.

This clonotype came up many times. The genes are TRBV10-2 and TRBJ1-5; possible D gene TRBD1, 5 bases. Germline values: CDR1 WSHSY, CDR2 SAAADI. CDR3 length: 13 residues. Deletions cut 10 bases from V and 0 bases from J, with 10 bases between. The CDR3 DNA is TGCGCCACCGGGGGGGATAGCAATCAGCCCCAGCATTTT. This encodes CATGGDSNQPQHF.

The chain employs TRBV25-1 and TRBJ2-6, with TRBD2 as a possible D gene (6 bases). Per germline, CDR1 MGHDK and CDR2 SYGVNS. The CDR3 has 15 amino acids. Trimming removed 5 bases from V and 4 bases from J, with 12 bases in between. CDR3 nucleotides: TGTGCCAGCAGTCGCCGGGACTTGGGGGCCAACGTCCTGACTTTC. Translated: CASSRRDLGANVLTF. Filled out from reference TRBV25-1 and TRBJ2-6, the complete variable domain reads EADIYQTPRYLVIGTGKKITLECSQTMGHDKMYWYQQDPGMELHLIHYSYGVNSTEKGDLSSESTVSRIRTEHFPLTLESARPSHTSQYLCASSRRDLGANVLTFGAGSRLTVL.

Note on this clonotype: A single base separates this from a much larger clone, so it may be a read error. The chain links TRBV9 to TRBJ1-2, with a weak D call TRBD1 (5 bases). V was shortened by 4 bases and J by 8 bases, with 15 bases between the two germline ends. The CDR3 spans 13 residues. Germline assignment: CDR1 SGDLS and CDR2 YYNGEE. Here the CDR3 DNA reads TGTGCCAGCAGCAAATTGAGGGGCGCGGGCTACACCTTC. This encodes CASSKLRGAGYTF.

This clonotype was seen a handful of times. DNA of the CDR3: TGTGCCAGCAGCCCCACAGGGGGCCAGGAGCCCCAGCATTTT. Amino acids: CASSPTGGQEPQHF. The chain uses TRBV14 and TRBJ1-5, with 9 bases identical to TRBD1. From germline, CDR1 is SGHDN and CDR2 FVKESK. V lost 4 bases, J lost 8 bases, and 6 bases stayed unmatched. The CDR3 runs 14 residues.

The rearrangement joins TRBV2 to TRBJ1-1, with a weak D call TRBD1 (6 bases). The germline V and J ends were trimmed by 5 bases and 0 bases, with 13 bases remaining between them. The CDR3 is made up of 15 amino acids. The germline V gene has CDR1 SNHLY and CDR2 FYNNEI. This CDR3 reads CASSPLGGLNTEAFF. In nucleotides, the CDR3 is TGTGCCAGCAGTCCTCTAGGGGGGCTGAACACTGAAGCTTTCTTT.

The chain is built from TRBV9 and TRBJ1-1; 9 bases are shared with TRBD1. Germline V gene lookup returns CDR1 SGDLS and CDR2 YYNGEE. V trimming: 4 bases; J trimming: 5 bases; junction bases outside the gene matches: 9. CDR3 length equals 15 residues. CDR3 bases: TGTGCCAGCAGCCCCGCCGGGACAGGGTTGACTGAAGCTTTCTTT. It translates to CASSPAGTGLTEAFF.

V usage is TRBV10-3 and J usage is TRBJ1-5, with D tentatively TRBD1 (5 bases). Germline values: CDR1 ENHRY, CDR2 SYGVKD. This CDR3 has 14 amino acids. The CDR3 spells CATNPQGGNQPQHF. As DNA, the CDR3 is TGTGCAACCAACCCCCAGGGAGGCAATCAGCCCCAGCATTTT.

The chain combines TRBV20-1 with TRBJ2-7, with D possibly TRBD1 on 6 matching bases. From germline, CDR1 is DFQATT and CDR2 SNEGSKA (reference sequence). The length of the CDR3 is 14 residues. Trimming stripped 2 bases from V and 4 bases from J, with 15 bases between. The CDR3 region has the DNA TGCAGTGCTAGATCTCTCAGGGGCCCGTACGAGCAGTACTTC. It translates to CSARSLRGPYEQYF.

This clonotype was seen a few times. The rearrangement uses TRBV20-1 and TRBJ1-1; tentatively, D is TRBD1 (5 bases). This CDR3 region has 14 residues. CDR1 and CDR2 from the germline V gene are DFQATT and SNEGSKA (reference sequence). V was cut by 2 bases and J by 5 bases, with 15 bases left in between. DNA of the CDR3: TGCAGTGCTAGATGGGGCCAGGACGAGACTGAAGCTTTCTTT. This translates into CSARWGQDETEAFF.

In this sample, this clonotype turned up a few times. The CDR3 coding sequence is TGTGCCAGCAACGTAGTCACTGAAGCTTTCTTT. Its protein is CASNVVTEAFF. J is TRBJ1-1 and V is TRBV6-5; D remains unclear. The CDR3 extends over 11 amino acids. V dropped 7 bases and J dropped 4 bases, with 7 bases sitting between them. From germline, CDR1 is MNHEY and CDR2 SVGAGI.

About this clonotype: The junction differs from germline at one of its ends, possibly a read error. This sequence joins TRBV10-3 and TRBJ2-6, with D perhaps TRBD1 or TRBD2 (5 bases each). The germline CDR1 and CDR2 sequences are ENHRY and SYGVKD. CDR3 length equals 13 residues. Written as DNA, the CDR3 is TGTGCCATCAGTAGGGACCCGGCGGTCCTTGAAGCTTTC. The encoded protein is CAISRDPAVLEAF.

The chain uses TRBV6-2 or TRBV6-3 and TRBJ1-2; TRBD1 agrees at 8 bases. The CDR3 contains 14 residues. V trimming: 7 bases; J trimming: 7 bases; junction bases outside the gene matches: 11. Germline assignment: CDR1 MNHEY and CDR2 SVGEGT. The CDR3 loop is CASTLLSTGGGYTF. Here the CDR3 DNA reads TGTGCCAGCACCCTACTCAGTACAGGGGGTGGCTACACCTTC.

This chain's CDR3 is CASSPESHEQYF. The CDR3 DNA sequence: TGTGCCAGCAGCCCCGAGTCCCACGAGCAGTACTTC. V is TRBV7-3 and J is TRBJ2-7; D gene unclear. CDR1 SGHTA and CDR2 FQGTGA come from the germline V gene. The CDR3 totals 12 residues. Trimming took off 5 bases at V and 5 bases at J, with 10 bases between the two ends.

This clonotype has at least ten counts. V is TRBV9 and J is TRBJ1-1; weak D call: TRBD1 (5 bases). Trimming shortened V by 4 bases and J by 4 bases, and 20 bases separated the two germline ends. CDR3 length equals 16 residues. Germline-derived CDR1 and CDR2 are SGDLS and YYNGEE. The CDR3 DNA follows: TGTGCCAGCAGCCACGAGGGGTCGAGCCCGACCACTGAAGCTTTCTTT. Translating gives CASSHEGSSPTTEAFF. The full variable domain, with the rest looked up from reference TRBV9 and TRBJ1-1, is DSGVTQTPKHLITATGQRVTLRCSPRSGDLSVYWYQQSLDQGLQFLIQYYNGEERAKGNILERFSAQQFPDLHSELNLSSLELGDSALYFCASSHEGSSPTTEAFFGQGTRLTVV.

This clonotype showed up many times. The chain recombines TRBV20-1 with TRBJ1-6, with D possibly TRBD1 on 6 matching bases. Per the germline V gene, CDR1 is DFQATT and CDR2 is SNEGSKA (reference sequence). This CDR3 has 14 residues. V lost 5 bases and J lost 10, with 18 bases in between. The CDR3 nucleotides read TGCAGTGCTGCCCGACAGGTGGAACGATCACCCCTCCACTTT. It codes for CSAARQVERSPLHF.

This clonotype has ten or more counts. The J gene is TRBJ2-7, the V gene TRBV29-1; D tentatively reads TRBD1 or TRBD2 (5 bases each). The CDR3 sequence is 14 residues long. The ends were cut back, 2 bases at V and 1 base at J, with 12 bases in the middle. The germline V gene has CDR1 SQVTM and CDR2 ANQGSEA. CDR3 amino acids: CSVETGDGSYEQYF. As DNA, the CDR3 is TGCAGCGTTGAAACCGGGGACGGTTCCTACGAGCAGTACTTC.

This clonotype occurred a few times. V usage is TRBV5-6 and J usage is TRBJ1-5; 7 nucleotides agree with TRBD1. This CDR3 region has 14 residues. CDR1 is SGHDT, CDR2 YYEEEE, per germline. The trim removed 4 bases at V and 9 bases at J, leaving 10 bases unmatched. CDR3 sequence (DNA): TGTGCCAGCAGCGGAGGGGGCAGGGGAGGGCCCCAGCATTTT. The encoded protein is CASSGGGRGGPQHF.

V is TRBV29-1 and J is TRBJ1-6; weak D call: TRBD1 (5 bases). Trimming left V 0 bases short and J 13 bases short, with 22 bases between. CDR1 SQVTM and CDR2 ANQGSEA come from the germline V gene. CDR3 length: 16 amino acids. CDR3 sequence reads: CSVEDSGGVKDYPLHF. The CDR3 DNA follows: TGCAGCGTTGAAGATTCGGGAGGGGTTAAGGATTACCCCCTCCACTTT.

In its sample, this clonotype was seen many times. The DNA for the CDR3 is TGCGCCAGCAGCTTGGACAGGCCACCCAATTCACCCCTCCACTTT. It encodes CASSLDRPPNSPLHF. This rearrangement joins TRBV5-1 to TRBJ1-6; D might be TRBD1 (5 bases). This CDR3 is built from 15 residues. Looked up from germline, CDR1 is SGHRS and CDR2 is YFSETQ. V dropped 0 bases and J dropped 7 bases, with 11 bases sitting between them.

This clonotype was picked up a small number of times. A read error is possible here, since a much larger clone lies one base away. The rearrangement joins TRBV7-2 to TRBJ1-1; TRBD1 might be the D (5 bases). This CDR3 is 13 amino acids long. Germline CDR1 and CDR2: SGHTA and FQGNSA. Trimming removed 0 bases from V and 4 bases from J, with 6 bases in between. In DNA, the CDR3 is TGTGCCAGCAGCTTAGCCAGGGTCACTGAAGCTTTCTTT. Translation: CASSLARVTEAFF.

The chain combines TRBV9 with TRBJ2-5, with 7 bases identical to TRBD2. This CDR3 is built from 15 residues. The junction had 10 bases not matched to a gene; V was cut back by 3 bases and J by 5 bases. Germline CDR1 and CDR2: SGDLS and YYNGEE. The CDR3 loop is CASSAAGGRRETQYF. CDR3 in DNA: TGTGCCAGCAGCGCCGCCGGGGGGAGGAGGGAGACCCAGTACTTC.

The J gene is TRBJ2-7, the V gene TRBV12-5; a possible D gene is TRBD2 (6 bases). Germline CDR1 reads LGHNT; CDR2 reads FRNRAP. Trimming cost V 7 bases and J 7 bases, with 14 bases left between them. This CDR3 has 12 residues. CDR3: CASASSSAEQYF. The CDR3 region has the DNA TGTGCTAGTGCCTCATCTAGCGCGGAGCAGTACTTC.